The T cell receptor (beta chain) described here comes from a study of blood T cells in healthy people across ages. Combining a sample-barcoded 5' primer with a J-beta primer mix, a second PCR ran for about 7 to 12 cycles. Each of the cDNA molecules was tagged by a template-switch adaptor with 12 random nucleotides. Using its own MiXCR run on the 5' RACE reads, TCRdb lists one record per CDR3 protein. The sample contains 1.2 million to 1.5 million distinct CDR3 sequences, approximately 63% of which appear only once. The CDR3 contains 16 residues. Trimming left V 6 bases short and J 1 base short, with 19 bases between. Germline V gives CDR1 DFQATT, CDR2 SNEGSKA (reference sequence).

V usage is TRBV20-1 and J usage is TRBJ2-1; D gene unclear. Sequenced input: blood. The clonotype originates from a man aged 18-30 years in good health. The CDR3 nucleotides read TGCAGTGCACGCTTCGCGACTCGCGTTTCCTACAATGAGCAGTTCTTC. It yields the protein CSARFATRVSYNEQFF.